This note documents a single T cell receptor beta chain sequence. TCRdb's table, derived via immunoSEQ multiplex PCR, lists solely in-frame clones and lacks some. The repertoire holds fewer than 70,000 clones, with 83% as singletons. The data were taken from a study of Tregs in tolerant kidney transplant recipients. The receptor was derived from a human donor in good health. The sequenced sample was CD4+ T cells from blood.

The CDR3: CASSLEYTEAFF. The CDR3 nucleotides are TGTGCCAGCAGCTTAGAATACACTGAAGCTTTCTTT. The V call is TRBV11-2, the J call TRBJ1-1; D unclear. Trimming shortened V by 0 bases and J by 3 bases, and 2 bases separated the two germline ends. The CDR3 totals 12 residues. The germline gives CDR1 SGHAT, CDR2 FQNNGV.